A selection of T cell receptor beta chains follows, all from one sample in a study of cytomegalovirus exposure and HLA in healthy donors. Measured with immunoSEQ multiplex PCR; TCRdb has only the in-frame clones, and not every one. Counted here are 200,000 to 300,000 clones, roughly 84% occurring once; the ten biggest clones make up around 11%. Input material: PBMCs. The receptors derive from a man between 18 and 35 years old in good health and CMV-seropositive. Each CDR3 is given with its conserved first and last residue.

TRBV30,TRBJ2-5,12,CAWRKSWETQYF
TRBV5-4,TRBJ2-7,16,CASSHPLAGGNYEQYF
TRBV6-1,TRBJ1-5,13,CASSEVNNQPQHF
TRBV5-1,TRBJ2-3,17,CASSFDPTSGGTDTQYF
TRBV2,TRBJ1-5,15,CASRDGTGGSQPQHF
TRBV6-5,TRBJ2-7,13,CASSTPSGHEQYF
TRBV28,TRBJ1-1,13,CASSLLRVTEAFF
TRBV6-5,TRBJ2-1,13,CASSGTNYNEQFF
TRBV25-1,TRBJ2-3,13,CASSESGTNTQYF
TRBV28,TRBJ2-5,16,CASRNPEGWGQETQYF
TRBV5-1,TRBJ2-7,17,CASSRGQGDPRPYEQYF
TRBV11-1,TRBJ2-1,13,CASSLRWRNEQFF
TRBV6-1,TRBJ2-1,15,CASSLGLAGNNEQFF
TRBV28,TRBJ2-7,13,CASKRVLSYEQYF
TRBV4-1,TRBJ2-4,18,CASSQGTQGGLAKNIQYF
TRBV5-5,TRBJ1-1,14,CASSRDSHSTEAFF
TRBV27,TRBJ2-1,16,CASSYLLAGGVDEQFF
TRBV6-4,TRBJ2-7,14,CASSDGTGFYEQYF
TRBV2,TRBJ1-1,12,CASSGRGTEAFF
TRBV25-1,TRBJ2-1,15,CASSATGSSYNEQFF
TRBV13,TRBJ2-1,17,CASTPGPASGSYNEQFF
TRBV6-5,TRBJ2-3,15,CASSYSRGSTDTQYF
TRBV6-5,TRBJ1-2,15,CASSRRGGADYGYTF
TRBV7-9,TRBJ2-3,13,CASSLPSTDTQYF
TRBV28,TRBJ1-1,16,CASSLDQGHSGTEAFF
TRBV27,TRBJ2-7,13,CASSTADGAQQYF
TRBV29-1,TRBJ1-2,12,CSVEDRVYGYTF
TRBV5-4,TRBJ2-3,18,CASSVPGLAGRGTDTQYF
TRBV6-5,TRBJ2-1,14,CASSPSGSYNEQFF
TRBV12-5,TRBJ1-2,12,CASGLSSEGYTF
TRBV7-7,TRBJ2-1,18,CASSSRTSGRAAYNEQFF
TRBV18,TRBJ1-5,20,CASSPPHETGTRRENQPQHF